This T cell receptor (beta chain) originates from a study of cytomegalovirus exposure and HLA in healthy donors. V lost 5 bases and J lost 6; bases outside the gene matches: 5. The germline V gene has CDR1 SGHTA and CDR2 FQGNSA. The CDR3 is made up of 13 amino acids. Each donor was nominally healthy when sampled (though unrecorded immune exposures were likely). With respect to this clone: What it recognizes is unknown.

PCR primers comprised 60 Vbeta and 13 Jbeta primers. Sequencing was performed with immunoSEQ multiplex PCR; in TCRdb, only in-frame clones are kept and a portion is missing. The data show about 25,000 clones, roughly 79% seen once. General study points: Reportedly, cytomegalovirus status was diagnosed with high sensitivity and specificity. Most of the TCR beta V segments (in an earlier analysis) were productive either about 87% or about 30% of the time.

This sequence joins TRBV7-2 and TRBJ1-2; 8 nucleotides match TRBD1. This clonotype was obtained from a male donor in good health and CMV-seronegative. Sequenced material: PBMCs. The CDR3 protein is CASSVDRGDGYTF. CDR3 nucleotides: TGTGCCAGCAGCGTAGACAGGGGTGATGGCTACACCTTC.